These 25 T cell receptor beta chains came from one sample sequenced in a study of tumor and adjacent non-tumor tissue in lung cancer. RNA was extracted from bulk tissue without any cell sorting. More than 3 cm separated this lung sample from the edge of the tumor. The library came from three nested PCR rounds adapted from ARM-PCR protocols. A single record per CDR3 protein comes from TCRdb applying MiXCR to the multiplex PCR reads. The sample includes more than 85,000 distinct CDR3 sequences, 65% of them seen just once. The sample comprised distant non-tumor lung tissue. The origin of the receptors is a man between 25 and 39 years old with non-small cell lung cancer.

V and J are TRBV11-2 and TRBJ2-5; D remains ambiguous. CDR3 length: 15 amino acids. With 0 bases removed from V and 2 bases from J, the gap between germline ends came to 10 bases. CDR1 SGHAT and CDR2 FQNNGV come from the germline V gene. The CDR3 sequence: CASSLDHGKQETQYF. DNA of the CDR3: TGTGCCAGCAGCTTAGATCATGGAAAACAAGAGACCCAGTACTTC.

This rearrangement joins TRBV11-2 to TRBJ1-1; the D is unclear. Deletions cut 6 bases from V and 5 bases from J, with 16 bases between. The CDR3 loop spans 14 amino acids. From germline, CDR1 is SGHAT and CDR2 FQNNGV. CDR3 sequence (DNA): TGTGCCAGCAGTCCCAGGTGGTATGATACTGAAGCTTTCTTT. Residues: CASSPRWYDTEAFF.

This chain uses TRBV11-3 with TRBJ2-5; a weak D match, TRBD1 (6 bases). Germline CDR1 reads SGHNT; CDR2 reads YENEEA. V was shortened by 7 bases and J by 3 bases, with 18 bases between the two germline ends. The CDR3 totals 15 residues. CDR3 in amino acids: CASNYPRTAEETQYF. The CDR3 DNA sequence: TGTGCCAGCAACTACCCACGGACAGCTGAAGAGACCCAGTACTTC.

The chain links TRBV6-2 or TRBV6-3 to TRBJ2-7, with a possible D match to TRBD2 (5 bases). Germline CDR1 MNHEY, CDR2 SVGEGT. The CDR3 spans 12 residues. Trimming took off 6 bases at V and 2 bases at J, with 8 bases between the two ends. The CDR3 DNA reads TGTGCCAGCAGGTGGGGAGCCTACGAGCAGTACTTC. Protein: CASRWGAYEQYF.

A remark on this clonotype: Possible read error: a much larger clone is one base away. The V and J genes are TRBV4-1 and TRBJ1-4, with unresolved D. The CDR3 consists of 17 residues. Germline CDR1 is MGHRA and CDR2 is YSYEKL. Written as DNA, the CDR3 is TGCGCCAGCAGCCAAGACCCGTATCCCGCAATCAATGAAAAACCGTTTTTT. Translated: CASSQDPYPAINEKPFF.

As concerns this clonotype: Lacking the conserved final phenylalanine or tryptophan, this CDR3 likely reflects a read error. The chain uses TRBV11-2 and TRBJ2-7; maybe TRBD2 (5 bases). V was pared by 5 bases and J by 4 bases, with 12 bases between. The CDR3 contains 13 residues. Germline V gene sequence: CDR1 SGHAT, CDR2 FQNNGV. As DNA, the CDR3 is TGTGCCAGCAGCCTAAGACTACCATACGAGCAGTACTTA. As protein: CASSLRLPYEQYL.

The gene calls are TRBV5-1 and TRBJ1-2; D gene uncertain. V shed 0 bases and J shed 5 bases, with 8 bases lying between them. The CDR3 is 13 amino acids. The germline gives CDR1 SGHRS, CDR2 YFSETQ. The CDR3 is CASSLDGEYGYTF. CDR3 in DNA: TGCGCCAGCAGCTTGGATGGGGAATATGGCTACACCTTC.

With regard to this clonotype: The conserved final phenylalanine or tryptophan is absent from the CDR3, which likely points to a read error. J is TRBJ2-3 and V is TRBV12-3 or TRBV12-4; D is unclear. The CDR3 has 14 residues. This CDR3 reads CTSSPPLIADTQYS. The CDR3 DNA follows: TGTACCAGCAGCCCCCCACTTATAGCAGATACGCAGTATTCT.

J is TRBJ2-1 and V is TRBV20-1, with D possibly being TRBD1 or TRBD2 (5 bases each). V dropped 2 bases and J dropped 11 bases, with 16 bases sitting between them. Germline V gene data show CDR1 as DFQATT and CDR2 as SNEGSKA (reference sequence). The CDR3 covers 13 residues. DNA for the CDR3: TGCAGTGCTAGACGGGGCTCAAGGAATAAGCAGTTCTTC. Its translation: CSARRGSRNKQFF.

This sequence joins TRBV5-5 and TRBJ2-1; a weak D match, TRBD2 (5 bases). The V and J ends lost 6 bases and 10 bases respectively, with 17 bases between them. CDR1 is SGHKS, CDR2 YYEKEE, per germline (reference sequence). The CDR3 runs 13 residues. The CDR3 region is CASNMEREREQFF. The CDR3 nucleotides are TGTGCCAGCAACATGGAGAGGGAAAGGGAGCAGTTCTTC.

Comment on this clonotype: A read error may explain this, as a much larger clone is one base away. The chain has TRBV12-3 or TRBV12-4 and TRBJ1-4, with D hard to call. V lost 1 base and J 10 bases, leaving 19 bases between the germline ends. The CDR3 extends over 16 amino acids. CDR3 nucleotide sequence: TGTGCCAGCAGTTTAGACTCGGGCGGCCCAGAGCGAAAACTGTTTTTT. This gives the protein CASSLDSGGPERKLFF.

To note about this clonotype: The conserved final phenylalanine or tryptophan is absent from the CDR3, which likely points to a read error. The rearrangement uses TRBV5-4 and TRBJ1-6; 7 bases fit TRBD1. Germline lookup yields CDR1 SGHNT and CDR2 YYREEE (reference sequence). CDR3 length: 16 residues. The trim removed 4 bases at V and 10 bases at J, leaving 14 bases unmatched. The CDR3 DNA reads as TGTGCCAGCAGCCGATCCCAAGGGGGCATCAGATCACCCCTCCACTTG. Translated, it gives CASSRSQGGIRSPLHL.

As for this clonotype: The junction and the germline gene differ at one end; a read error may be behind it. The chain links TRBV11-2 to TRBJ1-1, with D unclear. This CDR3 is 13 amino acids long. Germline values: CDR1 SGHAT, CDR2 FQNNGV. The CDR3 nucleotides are TGTGCCAGCAGCCCACCTGATAGCACTGAAGCATTCTTT. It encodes CASSPPDSTEAFF. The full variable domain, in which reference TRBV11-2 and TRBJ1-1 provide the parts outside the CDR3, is EAGVAQSPRYKIIEKRQSVAFWCNPISGHATLYWYQQILGQGPKLLIQFQNNGVVDDSQLPKDRFSAERLKGVDSTLKIQPAKLEDSAVYLCASSPPDSTEAFFGQGTRLTVV.

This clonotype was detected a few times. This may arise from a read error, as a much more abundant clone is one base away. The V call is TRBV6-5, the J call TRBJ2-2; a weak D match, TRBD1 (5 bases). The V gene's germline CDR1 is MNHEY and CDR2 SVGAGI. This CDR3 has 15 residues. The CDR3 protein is CANSYFQGSTGELFF. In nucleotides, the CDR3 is TGTGCCAACAGTTATTTCCAGGGTTCCACCGGGGAGCTGTTTTTT.

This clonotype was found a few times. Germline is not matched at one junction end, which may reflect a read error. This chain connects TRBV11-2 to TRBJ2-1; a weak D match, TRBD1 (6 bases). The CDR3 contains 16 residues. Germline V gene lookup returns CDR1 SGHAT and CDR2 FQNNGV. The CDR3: CASTQGTISSYNEQFF. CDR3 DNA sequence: TGTGCCAGCACCCAGGGGACAATATCCTCCTACAATGAACAGTTCTTC. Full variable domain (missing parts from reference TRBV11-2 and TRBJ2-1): EAGVAQSPRYKIIEKRQSVAFWCNPISGHATLYWYQQILGQGPKLLIQFQNNGVVDDSQLPKDRFSAERLKGVDSTLKIQPAKLEDSAVYLCASTQGTISSYNEQFFGPGTRLTVL.

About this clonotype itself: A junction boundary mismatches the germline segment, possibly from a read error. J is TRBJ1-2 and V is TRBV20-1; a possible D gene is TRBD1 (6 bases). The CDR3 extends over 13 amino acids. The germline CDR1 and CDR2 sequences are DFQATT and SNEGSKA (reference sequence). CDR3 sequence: CSVGTRGGSGYTF. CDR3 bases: TGTAGTGTGGGGACAAGGGGAGGTAGTGGCTACACCTTC.

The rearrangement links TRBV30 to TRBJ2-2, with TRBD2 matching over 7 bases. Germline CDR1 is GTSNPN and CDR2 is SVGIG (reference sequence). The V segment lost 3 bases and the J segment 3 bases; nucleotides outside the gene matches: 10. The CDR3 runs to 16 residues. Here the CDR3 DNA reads TGTGCCTGGAGCCCCCGGGATAGCGGGTACACCGGGGAGCTGTTTTTT. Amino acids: CAWSPRDSGYTGELFF. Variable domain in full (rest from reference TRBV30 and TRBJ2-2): SQTIHQWPATLVQPVGSPLSLECTVEGTSNPNLYWYRQAAGRGLQLLFYSVGIGQISSEVPQNLSASRPQDRQFILSSKKLLLSDSGFYLCAWSPRDSGYTGELFFGEGSRLTVL.

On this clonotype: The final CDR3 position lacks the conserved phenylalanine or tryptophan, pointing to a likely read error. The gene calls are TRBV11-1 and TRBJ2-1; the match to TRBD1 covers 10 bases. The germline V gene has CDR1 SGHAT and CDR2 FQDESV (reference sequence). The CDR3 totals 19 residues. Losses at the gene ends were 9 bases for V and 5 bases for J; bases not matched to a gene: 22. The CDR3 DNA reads TGTGCCAGGAGCCGCCGGGACAGGGGTTACGGGAGACAGGACAATGAGCAGTTCGTC. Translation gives CARSRRDRGYGRQDNEQFV.

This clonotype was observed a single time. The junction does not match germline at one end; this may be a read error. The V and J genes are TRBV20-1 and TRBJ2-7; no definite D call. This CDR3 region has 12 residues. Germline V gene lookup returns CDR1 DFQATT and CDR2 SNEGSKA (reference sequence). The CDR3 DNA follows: TGCATTGCTCTCTTTCCACTCTCCGAGCAGTACTTC. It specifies CIALFPLSEQYF.

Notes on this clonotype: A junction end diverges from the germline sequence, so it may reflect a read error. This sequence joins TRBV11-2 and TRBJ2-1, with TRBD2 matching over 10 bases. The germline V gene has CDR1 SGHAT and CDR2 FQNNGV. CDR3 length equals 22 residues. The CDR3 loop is CASSLDSSGVSGRAKIYNEQFF. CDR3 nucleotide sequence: TGTGCCAGCAGTTTAGATTCGTCTGGGGTCAGCGGGAGGGCCAAAATCTACAATGAGCAGTTCTTC.

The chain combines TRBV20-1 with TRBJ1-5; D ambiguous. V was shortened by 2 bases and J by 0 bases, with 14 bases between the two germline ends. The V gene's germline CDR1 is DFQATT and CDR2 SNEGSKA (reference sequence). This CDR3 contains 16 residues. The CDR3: CSARHVYGYSNQPQHF. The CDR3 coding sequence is TGCAGTGCTAGACATGTTTACGGATATAGCAATCAGCCCCAGCATTTT.

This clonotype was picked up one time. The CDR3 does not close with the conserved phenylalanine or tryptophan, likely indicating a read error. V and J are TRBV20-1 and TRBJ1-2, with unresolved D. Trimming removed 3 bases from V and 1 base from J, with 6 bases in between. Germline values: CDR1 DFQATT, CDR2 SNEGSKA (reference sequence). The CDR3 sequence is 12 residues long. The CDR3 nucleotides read TGCAGTGCTAGTAGGTTTAACTATGGCTACACCTTA. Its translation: CSASRFNYGYTL.

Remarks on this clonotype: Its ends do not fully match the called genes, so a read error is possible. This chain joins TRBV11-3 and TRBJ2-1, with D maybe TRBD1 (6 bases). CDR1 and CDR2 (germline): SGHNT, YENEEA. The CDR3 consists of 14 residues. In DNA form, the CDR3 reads TGTACCAGCAAAACAGGGTCGAAATACAATGAGAAGTTCTTC. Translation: CTSKTGSKYNEKFF. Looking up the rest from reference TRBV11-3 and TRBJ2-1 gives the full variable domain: EAGVVQSPRYKIIEKKQPVAFWCNPISGHNTLYWYLQNLGQGPELLIRYENEEAVDDSQLPKDRFSAERLKGVDSTLKIQPAELGDSAVYLCTSKTGSKYNEKFFGPGTRLTVL.

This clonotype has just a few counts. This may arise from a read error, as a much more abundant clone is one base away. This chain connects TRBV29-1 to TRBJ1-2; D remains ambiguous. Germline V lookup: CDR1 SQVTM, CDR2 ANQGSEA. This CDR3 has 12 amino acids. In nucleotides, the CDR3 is TGCTGCGTGCTGCCTGTTAACTATGGCTACACCTTC. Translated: CCVLPVNYGYTF.

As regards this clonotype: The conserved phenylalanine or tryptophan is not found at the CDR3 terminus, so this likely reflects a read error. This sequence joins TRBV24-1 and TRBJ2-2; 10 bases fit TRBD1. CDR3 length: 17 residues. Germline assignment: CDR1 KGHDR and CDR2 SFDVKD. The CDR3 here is CATSDSGQGVLSGELFL. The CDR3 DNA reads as TGTGCCACTAGTGATTCTGGACAGGGGGTCTTAAGCGGGGAGCTGTTTTTA.